This T cell receptor (beta chain) was retrieved from a study of T-cell memory formation after mild COVID-19. The germline V gene encodes CDR1 MNHEY and CDR2 SVGAGI. V was pared by 6 bases and J by 0 bases, with 13 bases between. This CDR3 spans 15 amino acids. TCRdb re-called the 5' RACE reads through MiXCR, storing one row per CDR3 protein. The table lists about 180,000 distinct CDR3 sequences, roughly 16% of them singletons. The sample holds a few counts of this clonotype. Sequenced sample: PBMCs or a T cell subset sorted from them (not recorded which). This chain joins TRBV6-5 and TRBJ2-3; D is unresolved. This clonotype was sampled from an adult woman who had mild COVID-19 (a few samples of this study predate the infection). Cell type and time point are not known. The DNA for the CDR3 is TGTGCCAGCAGCCGAATGGTAGGGAGCACAGATACGCAGTATTTT. Its translation: CASSRMVGSTDTQYF.